A single sample is the source of the 11 T cell receptor beta chains below, sequenced in a study of shared clonotypes between healthy human individuals. Measured with immunoSEQ multiplex PCR; TCRdb has only the in-frame clones, and not every one. The sample lists approximately 700,000 clones, less than 80% occurring once. The sample taken for sequencing was memory CD4+ T cells sorted from blood. Subset defined: CD45RA-negative fraction. All receptors come from a woman aged 25 to 39 in good health.

The V call is TRBV7-9, the J call TRBJ1-2; possible D gene TRBD1, 5 bases. From germline, CDR1 is SEHNR and CDR2 FQNEAQ (reference sequence). The CDR3 is 14 residues long. Trimming cost V 6 bases and J 4 bases, with 15 bases left between them. The CDR3 loop reads CASSQSRAPYGYTF. Here the CDR3 DNA reads TGTGCCAGCAGTCAAAGCAGGGCACCCTATGGCTACACCTTC.

CDR3 sequence (DNA): TGTGCCAGCAGCGCCGGCCTAGCGGGAGGGGTCTACGAGCAGTACTTC. It translates to CASSAGLAGGVYEQYF. The genes are TRBV9 and TRBJ2-7, with TRBD2 matching over 12 bases. V shed 3 bases and J 3 bases; nucleotides not matched to a gene: 7. There are 16 residues in the CDR3. Germline lookup yields CDR1 SGDLS and CDR2 YYNGEE.

The chain couples TRBV5-1 to TRBJ2-1, with 10 nucleotides matching TRBD2. The CDR3 contains 18 residues. Germline trimming cut 0 bases from V and 1 base from J; bases unmatched to any gene: 7. CDR1 is SGHRS, CDR2 YFSETQ, per germline. The CDR3 nucleotides are TGCGCCAGCAGCTTGGCTCCTAGCGGGAGTGTATCCTACAATGAGCAGTTCTTC. The encoded protein is CASSLAPSGSVSYNEQFF.

The genes are TRBV6-6 and TRBJ2-7; 7 bases match TRBD2. With V trimmed by 5 bases and J by 3 bases, 10 bases remained unmatched. This CDR3 is built from 15 residues. Germline V CDR1 and CDR2: MNHNY, SVGAGI (reference sequence). CDR3 nucleotide sequence: TGTGCCAGCAGTGCCCTGACTAGCCTACTCTACGAGCAGTACTTC. This codes for CASSALTSLLYEQYF.

CDR3 loop: CASGDASYEQYF. Written as DNA, the CDR3 is TGTGCCTCCGGGGACGCCTCCTACGAGCAGTACTTC. The rearrangement links TRBV11-2 to TRBJ2-7; D may be TRBD1 or TRBD2 (5 bases each). Trimming removed 11 bases at V and 0 bases at J, with 11 bases between. The CDR3 is 12 residues long. Germline CDR1 SGHAT, CDR2 FQNNGV.

The CDR3 region is CASRLILYGYTF. CDR3 sequence (DNA): TGTGCCAGCAGACTAATACTATATGGCTACACCTTC. The chain employs TRBV27 and TRBJ1-2; D remains unclear. Trimming removed 6 bases from V and 5 bases from J, with 10 bases in between. Germline values: CDR1 MNHEY, CDR2 SMNVEV (reference sequence). CDR3 length: 12 amino acids.

The rearrangement uses TRBV6-7 and TRBJ2-3; 7 bases align to TRBD2. TRBV6-7 falls under the ORF class, with uncertain function. This CDR3 comprises 17 residues. J lost 0 bases, V lost 0 bases, and 6 bases had no gene match. For the CDR3, the DNA is TGTGCCAGCAGTTACTCCGCTGAGCGGGAAAGCACAGATACGCAGTATTTT. This sequence encodes CASSYSAERESTDTQYF.

This chain links TRBV6-4 with TRBJ2-2; a possible D gene is TRBD2 (6 bases). V was pared by 4 bases and J by 3 bases, with 12 bases between. The germline CDR1 and CDR2 sequences are MRHNA and SNTAGT. The CDR3 length is 15 residues. CDR3 coding DNA: TGTGCCAGCAGTGTGGTTGCGGGATACACCGGGGAGCTGTTTTTT. Its protein is CASSVVAGYTGELFF.

This rearrangement joins TRBV10-3 to TRBJ2-1, with D maybe TRBD1 (5 bases). V was trimmed by 2 bases and J by 7 bases, leaving 12 bases between them. The CDR3 consists of 14 residues. In germline, CDR1 is ENHRY, CDR2 SYGVKD. The CDR3 reads CAISEKGKVNEQFF. As DNA, the CDR3 is TGTGCCATCAGTGAGAAGGGGAAGGTGAATGAGCAGTTCTTC.

This clone was picked up one time. The rearrangement uses TRBV23-1 and TRBJ2-2; 9 nucleotides match TRBD1. TRBV23-1 has ORF status, its function being uncertain. Germline trimming cut 0 bases from V and 5 bases from J; bases unmatched to any gene: 1. The CDR3 is 15 residues long. In nucleotides, the CDR3 is TGCGCCAGCAGTCAATCGGGGACAGGGACCGGGGAGCTGTTTTTT. Translated: CASSQSGTGTGELFF.

The chain couples TRBV28 to TRBJ2-3; D tentatively reads TRBD1 or TRBD2 (5 bases each). The CDR3 loop spans 14 amino acids. Trimming took 5 bases from V and 5 from J, leaving 14 bases between them. Germline CDR1 and CDR2: MDHEN and SYDVKM. CDR3: CASSPEGREDTQYF. In DNA form, the CDR3 reads TGTGCCAGCAGTCCCGAGGGCAGGGAAGATACGCAGTATTTT.